The 21 T cell receptor beta chains given below trace back to one sample, sequenced in a study of cytomegalovirus exposure and HLA in healthy donors. This PCR relied on a set of 60 Vbeta primers and 13 Jbeta primers. TCRdb's table, derived via immunoSEQ multiplex PCR, lists solely in-frame clones and lacks some. The sample lists 180,000 or so clones, around 80% seen once, with 1.5% to 2% in the top ten. The sequencing sample was made of PBMCs. The receptors originated from a woman aged 25 to 39 in good health and CMV-seronegative.

This clone was recorded once. CDR3: CASRGKGQDYEQYF. The CDR3 nucleotides are TGTGCCAGCAGGGGCAAGGGACAAGACTACGAGCAGTACTTC. This chain uses TRBV6-5 with TRBJ2-7; TRBD1 might be the D (6 bases). CDR3 length: 14 residues. Germline assignment: CDR1 MNHEY and CDR2 SVGAGI. With 6 bases removed from V and 3 bases from J, the gap between germline ends came to 15 bases.

V usage is TRBV6-5 and J usage is TRBJ2-7, with 9 bases aligning to TRBD1. The CDR3 is 13 amino acids. Trimming cost V 5 bases and J 6 bases; bases outside gene matches: 5. Germline-derived CDR1 and CDR2 are MNHEY and SVGAGI. The CDR3 DNA reads TGTGCCAGCAGTGAGGACAGGGGTGGCGAGCAGTACTTC. Translated: CASSEDRGGEQYF.

This sequence joins TRBV2 and TRBJ2-3, with 7 bases fitting TRBD2. The germline V gene encodes CDR1 SNHLY and CDR2 FYNNEI. J lost 2 bases, V lost 6 bases, and 8 bases had no gene match. The CDR3 contains 15 residues. The CDR3 coding sequence is TGTGCCAGCAGGGGGACTAAACAGGACACAGATACGCAGTATTTT. Translation: CASRGTKQDTDTQYF.

The CDR3 region is CASRLLGGYTEAFF. The CDR3 nucleotides read TGTGCCAGCAGACTACTGGGCGGGTACACTGAAGCTTTCTTT. The V call is TRBV27, the J call TRBJ1-1; D remains ambiguous. The V end was cut by 6 bases, the J end by 3 bases, with 14 bases between. CDR1 MNHEY and CDR2 SMNVEV come from the germline V gene (reference sequence). The CDR3 is made up of 14 amino acids.

The chain carries TRBV2 and TRBJ2-5; 7 nucleotides line up with TRBD2. V lost 6 bases and J lost 1; bases outside the gene matches: 11. The CDR3 spans 16 residues. The germline V gene has CDR1 SNHLY and CDR2 FYNNEI. CDR3 amino acids: CASSPGRAGVQETQYF. CDR3 coding DNA: TGTGCCAGCAGCCCTGGGCGGGCGGGGGTCCAAGAGACCCAGTACTTC. The variable domain in full, completed from reference TRBV2 and TRBJ2-5, reads EPEVTQTPSHQVTQMGQEVILRCVPISNHLYFYWYRQILGQKVEFLVSFYNNEISEKSEIFDDQFSVERPDGSNFTLKIRSTKLEDSAMYFCASSPGRAGVQETQYFGPGTRLLVL.

V and J are TRBV6-5 and TRBJ2-2; the match to TRBD2 covers 8 bases. The trim removed 1 base at V and 4 bases at J, leaving 5 bases unmatched. Germline-derived CDR1 and CDR2 are MNHEY and SVGAGI. The CDR3 length is 16 residues. CDR3 amino acids: CASSYYRGGFTGELFF. The DNA of the CDR3 is TGTGCCAGCAGTTACTACCGGGGGGGCTTCACCGGGGAGCTGTTTTTT.

This chain joins TRBV18 and TRBJ1-5, with 8 bases aligning to TRBD1. The J segment lost 7 bases and the V segment lost 5 bases, leaving 16 bases of the junction unmatched. The germline gives CDR1 KGHSH, CDR2 LQKENI. The CDR3 contains 17 residues. The CDR3 loop reads CASSSLPGQDSMQPQHF. DNA of the CDR3: TGTGCCAGCTCATCGTTACCGGGACAGGACAGTATGCAGCCCCAGCATTTT.

Comment on this clone: This CDR3 is missing its conserved last phenylalanine or tryptophan, likely due to a read error. The genes are TRBV6-5 and TRBJ1-1; D gene uncertain. The CDR3 spans 16 residues. The V end lost 0 bases, the J end lost 1 base, and 12 bases lay between the germline ends. Per the germline V gene, CDR1 is MNHEY and CDR2 is SVGAGI. Written as DNA, the CDR3 is TGTGCCAGCAGTTACTCGTCTATCGGGAGGAACACTGAAGCTTTCCTT. It yields the protein CASSYSSIGRNTEAFL.

This chain uses TRBV5-5 with TRBJ2-7, with TRBD1 matching 7 bases. Losses at the gene ends were 0 bases for V and 3 bases for J; bases not matched to a gene: 3. The CDR3 runs 14 residues. Germline V gene lookup returns CDR1 SGHKS and CDR2 YYEKEE (reference sequence). The DNA for the CDR3 is TGTGCCAGCAGCTTGGATCCAGGGGGCTACGAGCAGTACTTC. It is translated as CASSLDPGGYEQYF.

The chain joins TRBV15 to TRBJ1-2, with a weak D call TRBD1 (5 bases). The CDR3 is 14 residues long. Germline V gene data show CDR1 as LNHNV and CDR2 as YYDKDF (reference sequence). The V and J ends lost 5 bases and 0 bases respectively, with 10 bases between them. This chain's CDR3 is CATSFQGANYGYTF. The CDR3 DNA reads TGTGCCACCAGCTTCCAGGGTGCTAACTATGGCTACACCTTC.

This clone was picked up one time. This chain uses TRBV7-2 with TRBJ2-7, with D tentatively TRBD1 (5 bases). Germline V gene lookup returns CDR1 SGHTA and CDR2 FQGNSA. V lost 2 bases, J lost 6 bases, and 11 bases lay in between. The CDR3 contains 13 residues. The CDR3 sequence is CASSLQGMGEQYF. The CDR3 nucleotides are TGTGCCAGCAGCTTACAGGGAATGGGCGAGCAGTACTTC.

The chain carries TRBV2 and TRBJ2-3; D perhaps matches TRBD1 (6 bases). This CDR3 contains 16 residues. V was shortened by 0 bases and J by 2 bases, with 12 bases between the two germline ends. Looked up from germline, CDR1 is SNHLY and CDR2 is FYNNEI. The CDR3 protein is CASSEAPAGVTDTQYF. CDR3 sequence (DNA): TGTGCCAGCAGTGAAGCGCCGGCAGGGGTCACAGATACGCAGTATTTT.

The V call is TRBV7-6, the J call TRBJ1-2; 7 bases line up with TRBD1. Per the germline V gene, CDR1 is SGHVS and CDR2 is FNYEAQ. This CDR3 comprises 15 residues. J was trimmed by 4 bases and V by 4 bases; bases with no gene match: 9. CDR3 loop: CASSSGQGGSYGYTF. Written as DNA, the CDR3 is TGTGCCAGCAGCTCGGGGCAGGGGGGATCCTATGGCTACACCTTC.

The rearrangement uses TRBV6-5 and TRBJ2-2, with a tentative D call TRBD1 (5 bases). V lost 6 bases to trimming and J lost 2 bases, with 10 bases between them. Germline V gives CDR1 MNHEY, CDR2 SVGAGI. The CDR3 has 14 amino acids. The CDR3 is CASSQGGNTGELFF. Written as DNA, the CDR3 is TGTGCCAGCAGCCAGGGTGGAAACACCGGGGAGCTGTTTTTT.

This chain links TRBV4-3 with TRBJ2-2; D is perhaps TRBD2 (6 bases). This CDR3 has 14 residues. Trimming cost V 3 bases and J 3 bases, with 8 bases left between them. In germline, CDR1 is LGHNA, CDR2 YSLEER. Written as DNA, the CDR3 is TGCGCCAGCAGCCAGGGGGGTTACACCGGGGAGCTGTTTTTT. This sequence encodes CASSQGGYTGELFF.

V is TRBV5-1 and J is TRBJ1-4; 8 positions agree with TRBD1. Trimming removed 2 bases from V and 0 bases from J; junction bases left unmatched: 3. Germline CDR1 and CDR2: SGHRS and YFSETQ. This CDR3 comprises 16 residues. The CDR3 region is CASSLRQGTTNEKLFF. The CDR3 DNA is TGCGCCAGCAGCTTAAGACAGGGGACAACTAATGAAAAACTGTTTTTT.

The rearrangement joins TRBV7-9 to TRBJ2-5; the D gene is possibly TRBD2 (7 bases). Looked up from germline, CDR1 is SEHNR and CDR2 is FQNEAQ (reference sequence). V dropped 1 base and J dropped 6 bases, with 15 bases sitting between them. The CDR3 consists of 15 residues. The CDR3 loop is CASSLVGGALKTQYF. The CDR3 DNA is TGTGCCAGCAGCTTAGTGGGGGGGGCCCTGAAGACCCAGTACTTC.

This rearrangement joins TRBV30 to TRBJ2-7; 8 nucleotides align to TRBD1. Germline V gene data show CDR1 as GTSNPN and CDR2 as SVGIG (reference sequence). The CDR3 spans 16 residues. The trim removed 4 bases at V and 4 bases at J, leaving 15 bases unmatched. The chain's CDR3 is CAWTAPTGGFPYEQYF. The CDR3 DNA is TGTGCCTGGACCGCCCCAACAGGGGGATTCCCGTACGAGCAGTACTTC.

The genes are TRBV19 and TRBJ1-1, with TRBD1 matching over 7 bases. The CDR3 spans 13 residues. With 3 bases clipped from V and 3 bases from J, the junction kept 1 base outside the gene matches. From germline, CDR1 is LNHDA and CDR2 SQIVND (reference sequence). This CDR3 reads CASSIDRDTEAFF. The CDR3 region has the DNA TGTGCCAGTAGTATCGACAGGGACACTGAAGCTTTCTTT.

The chain employs TRBV6-1 and TRBJ2-5; 9 positions agree with TRBD2. Per germline, CDR1 MNHNS and CDR2 SASEGT. This CDR3 is 14 amino acids long. V shed 4 bases and J 5 bases; nucleotides not matched to a gene: 5. The CDR3 reads CASSVLSGGETQYF. CDR3 sequence (DNA): TGTGCCAGCAGTGTGTTGAGCGGGGGGGAGACCCAGTACTTC.

The chain joins TRBV4-2 to TRBJ2-2, with D unresolved. This CDR3 is built from 16 residues. V gave up 0 bases and J gave up 6 bases, with 14 bases separating them. In germline, CDR1 is LGHNA, CDR2 YNFKEQ. The CDR3 reads CASSQEAQTVAGELFF. The CDR3 coding sequence is TGTGCCAGCAGCCAAGAGGCCCAAACAGTTGCCGGGGAGCTGTTTTTT.